A single sample gave rise to the 32 T cell receptor beta chains below, sequenced in a study of shared clonotypes between healthy human individuals. Repertoires were generated with immunoSEQ multiplex PCR, while TCRdb's copy carries only in-frame clones and drops some. The data hold roughly 2.1 million clones, with approximately 94% observed a single time. Naivety among CD8 cells was defined by CD45RO negativity and positive CCR7 selection, thereby excluding terminally differentiated effector memory CD45RA+ cells. The specimen sequenced was naive CD8+ T cells from PBMCs. The receptors stem from a man aged 18 to 29 in good health. Some clones in this sample may be carry-over from other donors' samples.

V usage is TRBV25-1 and J usage is TRBJ2-1, with 12 bases identical to TRBD1. V was pared by 10 bases and J by 10 bases, with 5 bases of the junction left unmatched. Germline V lookup: CDR1 MGHDK, CDR2 SYGVNS. CDR3 length: 12 residues. The CDR3 DNA sequence: TGTGCCACGGGACAGGGGGCTTGGGAGCAGTTCTTC. It yields the protein CATGQGAWEQFF.

This clone came up a few times. The rearrangement links TRBV30 to TRBJ1-1, with 9 bases lining up with TRBD1. The CDR3 has 13 amino acids. The J segment lost 4 bases and the V segment lost 2 bases, leaving 2 bases of the junction unmatched. Looked up from germline, CDR1 is GTSNPN and CDR2 is SVGIG (reference sequence). The CDR3 region has the DNA TGTGCCTGGAGTATGGACAGGGGCACTGAAGCTTTCTTT. Protein product: CAWSMDRGTEAFF. Complete variable domain (other parts from reference TRBV30 and TRBJ1-1): SQTIHQWPATLVQPVGSPLSLECTVEGTSNPNLYWYRQAAGRGLQLLFYSVGIGQISSEVPQNLSASRPQDRQFILSSKKLLLSDSGFYLCAWSMDRGTEAFFGQGTRLTVV.

The chain recombines TRBV28 with TRBJ2-3, with TRBD2 matching over 8 bases. CDR3 length: 15 amino acids. Germline V lookup: CDR1 MDHEN, CDR2 SYDVKM. Trimming cost V 6 bases and J 1 base; bases outside gene matches: 6. CDR3 in amino acids: CASSLGGAGTDTQYF. The CDR3 region has the DNA TGTGCCAGCAGCCTCGGGGGGGCTGGCACAGATACGCAGTATTTT. The full variable domain, in which reference TRBV28 and TRBJ2-3 provide the parts outside the CDR3, is DVKVTQSSRYLVKRTGEKVFLECVQDMDHENMFWYRQDPGLGLRLIYFSYDVKMKEKGDIPEGYSVSREKKERFSLILESASTNQTSMYLCASSLGGAGTDTQYFGPGTRLTVL.

The chain employs TRBV15 and TRBJ1-2; D is perhaps TRBD1 (5 bases). The CDR3 loop spans 14 amino acids. The germline V gene encodes CDR1 LNHNV and CDR2 YYDKDF (reference sequence). Trimming took 4 bases from V and 6 from J, leaving 15 bases between them. The CDR3 loop reads CATSKTDTGHGYTF. As DNA, the CDR3 is TGTGCCACCAGCAAAACGGACACGGGGCATGGCTACACCTTC. The complete variable domain, with remaining parts taken from reference TRBV15 and TRBJ1-2, reads DAMVIQNPRYQVTQFGKPVTLSCSQTLNHNVMYWYQQKSSQAPKLLFHYYDKDFNNEADTPDNFQSRRPNTSFCFLDIRSPGLGDTAMYLCATSKTDTGHGYTFGSGTRLTVV.

The genes are TRBV9 and TRBJ1-1, with 7 bases lining up with TRBD1. Looked up from germline, CDR1 is SGDLS and CDR2 is YYNGEE. The CDR3 is 15 residues long. J gave up 0 bases and V 4 bases, and 6 bases lay outside the gene matches. Here the CDR3 reads CASSPTGQMNTEAFF. The CDR3 coding sequence is TGTGCCAGCAGCCCAACGGGACAGATGAACACTGAAGCTTTCTTT.

This chain joins TRBV27 and TRBJ2-3; D is possibly TRBD1 (6 bases). V lost 7 bases, J lost 3 bases, and 14 bases lay in between. CDR1 and CDR2 (germline): MNHEY, SMNVEV (reference sequence). CDR3 length: 14 residues. For the CDR3, the DNA is TGTGCCAGCAAGTGGGGGCGCGGGACAGATACGCAGTATTTT. Translated, it gives CASKWGRGTDTQYF.

The chain employs TRBV4-3 and TRBJ2-3; 8 nucleotides agree with TRBD2. The V gene end was trimmed by 3 bases and the J gene end by 4 bases; junction bases not matched to a gene: 3. The V gene's germline CDR1 is LGHNA and CDR2 YSLEER. The CDR3 consists of 14 residues. In DNA, the CDR3 is TGCGCCAGCAGCCAGGGACTAGTCTCAGATACGCAGTATTTT. This encodes CASSQGLVSDTQYF.

This clone was detected once. The J gene is TRBJ1-4, the V gene TRBV14; 7 nucleotides align to TRBD1. V dropped 9 bases and J dropped 5; count of bases not matched to a gene: 12. Germline V gene sequence: CDR1 SGHDN, CDR2 FVKESK. This CDR3 comprises 15 residues. The CDR3 region is CASRDSVMKNEKLFF. The CDR3, as DNA: TGTGCCAGTCGGGACAGCGTAATGAAAAATGAAAAACTGTTTTTT. The full variable domain, completed using reference TRBV14 and TRBJ1-4, is EAGVTQFPSHSVIEKGQTVTLRCDPISGHDNLYWYRRVMGKEIKFLLHFVKESKQDESGMPNNRFLAERTGGTYSTLKVQPAELEDSGVYFCASRDSVMKNEKLFFGSGTQLSVL.

The J gene is TRBJ2-7, the V gene TRBV4-1; 7 nucleotides align to TRBD1. Germline V lookup: CDR1 MGHRA, CDR2 YSYEKL. Losses at the gene ends were 3 bases for V and 7 bases for J; bases not matched to a gene: 9. CDR3 length: 14 residues. In DNA, the CDR3 is TGCGCCAGCAGCCAGAACAGGGGTCCAAAGGAGCAGTACTTC. Translated, it gives CASSQNRGPKEQYF.

This clone appeared a single time. V gene TRBV5-1 combines with J gene TRBJ2-5; TRBD2 agrees at 12 bases. The germline V gene has CDR1 SGHRS and CDR2 YFSETQ. The CDR3 sequence is 18 residues long. V lost 3 bases, J lost 1 base, and 10 bases stayed unmatched. The CDR3 is CASSSGLAGRLSQETQYF. The CDR3 DNA is TGCGCCAGCAGCTCTGGACTAGCGGGACGGCTGTCCCAAGAGACCCAGTACTTC. Filled out from reference TRBV5-1 and TRBJ2-5, the complete variable domain reads KAGVTQTPRYLIKTRGQQVTLSCSPISGHRSVSWYQQTPGQGLQFLFEYFSETQRNKGNFPGRFSGRQFSNSRSEMNVSTLELGDSALYLCASSSGLAGRLSQETQYFGPGTRLLVL.

The count of this clone is one. V and J are TRBV15 and TRBJ1-5; 7 bases are shared with TRBD1. This CDR3 contains 14 residues. Trimming removed 5 bases from V and 2 bases from J; junction bases left unmatched: 3. In germline, CDR1 is LNHNV, CDR2 YYDKDF (reference sequence). Here the CDR3 reads CATSPGTGNQPQHF. The CDR3 nucleotides read TGTGCCACCAGCCCCGGGACAGGCAATCAGCCCCAGCATTTT. Together with reference TRBV15 and TRBJ1-5, the CDR3 gives the full variable domain: DAMVIQNPRYQVTQFGKPVTLSCSQTLNHNVMYWYQQKSSQAPKLLFHYYDKDFNNEADTPDNFQSRRPNTSFCFLDIRSPGLGDTAMYLCATSPGTGNQPQHFGDGTRLSIL.

This clone occurred a few times. V is TRBV7-9 and J is TRBJ1-1; possible D gene TRBD1, 5 bases. V dropped 0 bases and J dropped 6 bases, with 8 bases sitting between them. Germline CDR1 reads SEHNR; CDR2 reads FQNEAQ (reference sequence). This CDR3 has 13 amino acids. CDR3 amino acids: CASSLARDAEAFF. The DNA of the CDR3 is TGTGCCAGCAGCTTAGCGCGGGACGCTGAAGCTTTCTTT.

The chain carries TRBV16 and TRBJ1-2; D not resolved. Germline V gives CDR1 KGHSY, CDR2 FQNENV. With 3 bases removed from V and 4 bases from J, the gap between germline ends came to 12 bases. This CDR3 comprises 14 residues. The CDR3 sequence is CASSQGDESYGYTF. The CDR3 DNA sequence: TGTGCCAGCAGCCAGGGCGACGAGAGCTATGGCTACACCTTC. Full variable domain (rest looked up from reference TRBV16 and TRBJ1-2): GEEVAQTPKHLVRGEGQKAKLYCAPIKGHSYVFWYQQVLKNEFKFLISFQNENVFDETGMPKERFSAKCLPNSPCSLEIQATKLEDSAVYFCASSQGDESYGYTFGSGTRLTVV.

The rearrangement links TRBV29-1 to TRBJ2-7, with 9 bases aligning to TRBD1. The CDR3 is 14 amino acids. V dropped 6 bases and J dropped 0; count of bases not matched to a gene: 6. Germline values: CDR1 SQVTM, CDR2 ANQGSEA. CDR3 nucleotide sequence: TGCAGCGTGGCCGGGACAGGGCCCTCCTACGAGCAGTACTTC. This codes for CSVAGTGPSYEQYF.

The chain is built from TRBV7-3 and TRBJ2-2; either TRBD1 or TRBD2 may supply D (6 bases each). This CDR3 is 17 amino acids long. Per germline, CDR1 SGHTA and CDR2 FQGTGA. With 0 bases removed from V and 5 bases from J, the gap between germline ends came to 16 bases. The CDR3 DNA is TGTGCCAGCAGCTTAACCCCGGGTCGGGGGCGGACCGGGGAGCTGTTTTTT. It yields the protein CASSLTPGRGRTGELFF.

J is TRBJ2-7 and V is TRBV7-2, with D possibly TRBD2 on 5 matching bases. Germline loops: CDR1 SGHTA, CDR2 FQGNSA. The germline V and J ends were trimmed by 4 bases and 0 bases, with 7 bases remaining between them. This CDR3 region has 13 residues. CDR3 nucleotide sequence: TGTGCCAGCAGCTACGGGAACTCCTACGAGCAGTACTTC. Residues: CASSYGNSYEQYF.

The chain joins TRBV11-2 to TRBJ1-4, with D perhaps TRBD1 (6 bases). CDR3 length: 14 residues. Trimming shortened V by 2 bases and J by 7 bases, and 11 bases separated the two germline ends. Germline lookup yields CDR1 SGHAT and CDR2 FQNNGV. CDR3 coding DNA: TGTGCCAGCAGCTTAACAGGGTGGGGTGAAAAACTGTTTTTT. Amino acid sequence: CASSLTGWGEKLFF.

The CDR3 nucleotides are TGTGCCAGCAGCTTTGGGACTAGCGGCTACGAGCAGTACTTC. Its protein product is CASSFGTSGYEQYF. V gene TRBV4-2 combines with J gene TRBJ2-7, with 11 positions matching TRBD2. The CDR3 sequence is 14 residues long. The germline CDR1 and CDR2 sequences are LGHNA and YNFKEQ. With 5 bases clipped from V and 3 bases from J, the junction kept 3 bases outside the gene matches.

The genes are TRBV9 and TRBJ2-2; perhaps TRBD2 as D (6 bases). V lost 3 bases, J lost 6 bases, and 12 bases lay in between. This CDR3 has 14 amino acids. The germline CDR1 and CDR2 sequences are SGDLS and YYNGEE. CDR3 in amino acids: CASSAGGRPGELFF. DNA for the CDR3: TGTGCCAGCAGCGCTGGAGGGAGACCCGGGGAGCTGTTTTTT.

This clone was observed a single time. This chain links TRBV28 with TRBJ2-7; D unclear. The CDR3 loop spans 11 amino acids. Germline V gene sequence: CDR1 MDHEN, CDR2 SYDVKM. Trimming pared 7 bases from V and 6 bases from J, leaving 10 bases between. This chain's CDR3 is CASMGGVEQYF. CDR3 bases: TGTGCCAGCATGGGTGGGGTCGAGCAGTACTTC.

V is TRBV11-2 and J is TRBJ1-2; tentatively, D is TRBD1 (6 bases). This CDR3 has 15 amino acids. Trimming removed 1 base from V and 8 bases from J, with 17 bases in between. The germline V gene has CDR1 SGHAT and CDR2 FQNNGV. The CDR3 coding sequence is TGTGCCAGCAGCTTAGTTCTGTGGGGGGCCGGCGGCTACACCTTC. This gives the protein CASSLVLWGAGGYTF.

This sequence joins TRBV6-1 and TRBJ2-7; TRBD2 aligns across 12 bases. The CDR3 length is 18 residues. Germline V gives CDR1 MNHNS, CDR2 SASEGT. Germline trimming cut 3 bases from V and 2 bases from J; bases unmatched to any gene: 11. CDR3 bases: TGTGCCAGCAGTGATAGAGCTAGCGGGAGGGCCCCCGCCTACGAGCAGTACTTC. It is translated as CASSDRASGRAPAYEQYF.

This chain uses TRBV13 with TRBJ2-1; D is possibly TRBD1 (6 bases). Germline lookup yields CDR1 PRHDT and CDR2 FYEKMQ (reference sequence). This CDR3 region has 15 residues. Trimming took 4 bases from V and 2 from J, leaving 12 bases between them. This chain's CDR3 is CASSYRVSPYNEQFF. In nucleotides, the CDR3 is TGTGCCAGCAGCTACAGGGTCTCACCCTACAATGAGCAGTTCTTC.

The chain uses TRBV7-8 and TRBJ2-7; D is perhaps TRBD1 (6 bases). The CDR3 consists of 17 residues. Per the germline V gene, CDR1 is SGHVS and CDR2 is FQNEAQ. Trimming pared 1 base from V and 2 bases from J, leaving 18 bases between. The CDR3 region has the DNA TGTGCCAGCAGCTTAGGGTCAGGGGCCTACATCACCTACGAGCAGTACTTC. Amino acid sequence: CASSLGSGAYITYEQYF.

The chain carries TRBV11-2 and TRBJ1-2; 8 bases line up with TRBD1. CDR1 is SGHAT, CDR2 FQNNGV, per germline. The CDR3 is made up of 13 amino acids. The J segment lost 9 bases and the V segment lost 3 bases, leaving 6 bases of the junction unmatched. CDR3: CASSFGQGESYTF. Written as DNA, the CDR3 is TGTGCCAGCAGCTTCGGACAGGGCGAGAGCTACACCTTC.

This clone has a single count. The chain recombines TRBV4-2 with TRBJ2-2; tentative D call: TRBD1 (5 bases). Per the germline V gene, CDR1 is LGHNA and CDR2 is YNFKEQ. The CDR3 is 17 residues long. V lost 1 base, J lost 1 base, and 13 bases lay in between. The CDR3: CASSQVGAPLNTGELFF. CDR3 bases: TGTGCCAGCAGCCAAGTAGGGGCACCACTGAACACCGGGGAGCTGTTTTTT.

This clone appeared a single time. The chain couples TRBV27 to TRBJ2-7, with D possibly TRBD1 on 5 matching bases. V gave up 4 bases and J gave up 4 bases, with 20 bases separating them. This CDR3 comprises 16 residues. Germline V gene data show CDR1 as MNHEY and CDR2 as SMNVEV (reference sequence). DNA of the CDR3: TGTGCCAGCAGTTCGGGTGGGCAGGGTCAATTGTACGAGCAGTACTTC. Protein sequence: CASSSGGQGQLYEQYF.

The CDR3, as DNA: TGTGCCAGCACTTGGGGTTACACCGGGGAGCTGTTTTTT. Residues: CASTWGYTGELFF. The V gene is TRBV6-5, the J gene TRBJ2-2; D remains ambiguous. Germline loops: CDR1 MNHEY, CDR2 SVGAGI. This CDR3 has 13 residues. The V gene lost 7 bases and the J gene lost 3 bases, with 9 bases spanning the gap.

The chain has TRBV23-1 and TRBJ2-7; 10 bases map to TRBD2. Being an ORF, TRBV23-1 has a function that is uncertain. The CDR3 spans 15 residues. J was trimmed by 5 bases and V by 0 bases; bases with no gene match: 4. This CDR3 is CASSQSGTSGNEQYF. In nucleotides, the CDR3 is TGCGCCAGCAGTCAATCGGGAACTAGCGGGAACGAGCAGTACTTC.

V usage is TRBV19 and J usage is TRBJ2-2, with 15 bases identical to TRBD2. This CDR3 region has 17 residues. Germline lookup yields CDR1 LNHDA and CDR2 SQIVND (reference sequence). Unmatched junction bases numbered 5, after V lost 3 bases and J lost 6 bases. The CDR3 protein is CASSMPGLAGGPGELFF. The DNA for the CDR3 is TGTGCCAGTAGTATGCCGGGACTAGCGGGAGGCCCCGGGGAGCTGTTTTTT.

The chain has TRBV7-9 and TRBJ2-7; TRBD2 aligns across 10 bases. J lost 4 bases, V lost 1 base, and 4 bases had no gene match. Germline V gene sequence: CDR1 SEHNR, CDR2 FQNEAQ (reference sequence). The CDR3 has 15 amino acids. In DNA, the CDR3 is TGTGCCAGCAGCTTAGTCCTAGCGGGGGAATACGAGCAGTACTTC. Translation: CASSLVLAGEYEQYF.

This clone was counted a few times. V and J are TRBV19 and TRBJ1-1; the match to TRBD1 covers 9 bases. V was pared by 4 bases and J by 4 bases, with 7 bases of the junction left unmatched. The germline CDR1 and CDR2 sequences are LNHDA and SQIVND (reference sequence). This CDR3 has 15 residues. CDR3 DNA sequence: TGTGCCAGTAGTACACTGCGGGACAGGGCCACTGAAGCTTTCTTT. Protein sequence: CASSTLRDRATEAFF.